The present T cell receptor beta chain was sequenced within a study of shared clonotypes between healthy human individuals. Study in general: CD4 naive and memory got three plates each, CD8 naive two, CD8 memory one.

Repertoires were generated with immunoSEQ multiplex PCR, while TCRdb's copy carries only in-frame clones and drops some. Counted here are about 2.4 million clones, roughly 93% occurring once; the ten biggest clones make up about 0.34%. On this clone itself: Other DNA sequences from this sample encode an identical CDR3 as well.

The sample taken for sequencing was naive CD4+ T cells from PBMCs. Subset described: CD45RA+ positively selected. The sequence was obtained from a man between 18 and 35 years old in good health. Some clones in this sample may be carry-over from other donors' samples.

The CDR3 loop is CASSLDGLSNQPQHF. The CDR3 bases are TGCGCCAGCAGCTTGGACGGCCTAAGCAATCAGCCCCAGCATTTT. The rearrangement uses TRBV5-1 and TRBJ1-5, with unresolved D. The germline gives CDR1 SGHRS, CDR2 YFSETQ. V lost 0 bases and J lost 1, with 8 bases in between. There are 15 residues in the CDR3.